The present TCR beta chain was sequenced within a study of neurological immune-mediated disorders. Findings and caveats of the study: None of the CDR3 amino acid sequences found in expanded clones was shared across subjects. This suggests that the TCR-beta repertoires were private in all groups. Whereas HTLV-1-associated myelopathy showed the most TCR clonal expansion, multiple sclerosis showed the least, with levels below those of healthy controls.

The cDNA was synthesized by 5'RACE incorporating 10-nucleotide random UMIs. In TCRdb, the 5' RACE reads were re-called with MiXCR into one record per CDR3 protein. The profile shows about 53,000 distinct CDR3 sequences, approximately 8.4% of them singletons. V was clipped by 9 bases and J by 6 bases, with 3 bases between them. The CDR3 runs 9 residues. Germline V CDR1 and CDR2: SGHTA, FQGNSA. Sample time point: longitudinal time-point 3. This clonotype was counted many times. Its antigen remains unidentified. The chain couples TRBV7-2 to TRBJ2-1; D unclear. The origin of this receptor is a middle-aged woman in good health. Material: PBMCs. The CDR3 here is CASPNEQFF. CDR3 nucleotides: TGTGCCAGTCCCAATGAGCAGTTCTTC.